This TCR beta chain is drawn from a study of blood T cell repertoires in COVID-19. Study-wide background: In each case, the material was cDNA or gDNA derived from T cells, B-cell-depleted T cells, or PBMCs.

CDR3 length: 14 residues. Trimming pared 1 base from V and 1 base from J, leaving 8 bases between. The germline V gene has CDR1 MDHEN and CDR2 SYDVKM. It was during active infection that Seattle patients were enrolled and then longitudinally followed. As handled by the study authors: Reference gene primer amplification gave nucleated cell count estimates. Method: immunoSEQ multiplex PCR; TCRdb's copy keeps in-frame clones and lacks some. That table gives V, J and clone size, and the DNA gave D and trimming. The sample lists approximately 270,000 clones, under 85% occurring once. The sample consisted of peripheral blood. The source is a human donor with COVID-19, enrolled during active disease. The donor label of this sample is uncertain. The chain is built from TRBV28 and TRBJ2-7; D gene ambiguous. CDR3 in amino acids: CASSLSQNSYEQYF. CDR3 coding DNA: TGTGCCAGCAGTTTATCTCAGAATTCCTACGAGCAGTACTTC.